What follows is one TCR beta chain and its context. The antigen remains undetermined. This sample is part of a study of blood T cells in healthy people across ages. Whole-study findings and limits: A roughly linear fall in TCR beta diversity per million T cells was seen with increasing age. Compared with aged donors, long-lived donors showed fewer expanded clones, suggesting selection.

The CDR3 totals 13 residues. CDR1 and CDR2 (germline): SGHTA, FQGNSA. V was pared by 4 bases and J by 3 bases, with 9 bases between. With a J-beta primer mix and a sample-barcoded 5' primer, a second PCR ran 7 to 11 cycles. Paired-end reads containing CDR3 totaled no fewer than 2.5 million for each sample. Via MiXCR, TCRdb re-called the 5' RACE reads, giving one row per CDR3 protein. The profile shows roughly 730,000 distinct CDR3 sequences, roughly three fifths of them singletons. This TCR was recovered from a man aged 35 to 55 in good health. Sequenced sample: blood. The chain is built from TRBV7-2 and TRBJ1-1, with unresolved D. The CDR3 nucleotides are TGTGCCAGCAGCTCTGGGATTGACACTGAAGCTTTCTTT. This gives the protein CASSSGIDTEAFF.